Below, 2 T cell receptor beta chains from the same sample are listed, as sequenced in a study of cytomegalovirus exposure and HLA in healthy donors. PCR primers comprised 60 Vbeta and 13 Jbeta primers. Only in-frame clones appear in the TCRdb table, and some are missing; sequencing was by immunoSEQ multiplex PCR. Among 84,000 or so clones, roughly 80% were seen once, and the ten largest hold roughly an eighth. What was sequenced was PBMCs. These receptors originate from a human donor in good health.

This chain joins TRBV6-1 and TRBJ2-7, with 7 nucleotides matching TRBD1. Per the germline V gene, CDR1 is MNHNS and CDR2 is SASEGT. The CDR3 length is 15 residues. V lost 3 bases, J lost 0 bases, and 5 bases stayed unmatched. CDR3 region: CASSDPRTGSYEQYF. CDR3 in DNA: TGTGCCAGCAGTGACCCTCGGACAGGCTCCTACGAGCAGTACTTC.

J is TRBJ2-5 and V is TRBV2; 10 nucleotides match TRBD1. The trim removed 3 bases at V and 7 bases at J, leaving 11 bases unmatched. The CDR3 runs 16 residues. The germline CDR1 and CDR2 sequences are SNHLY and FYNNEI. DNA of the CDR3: TGTGCCAGCAGTGACGAAGTGACAGGGGGCGACGGGACCCAGTACTTC. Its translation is CASSDEVTGGDGTQYF.